The 26 T cell receptor beta chains below were found in one sample sequenced in a study of T cells in Graves' hyperthyroidism and ophthalmopathy. Using RNA transcripts as the source, TCR beta CDR3 regions were amplified. The primer set for the first-round RT-PCR of the TCR CDR3 was HTBI. In TCRdb, the multiplex PCR reads were re-called with MiXCR into one record per CDR3 protein. Here the sample spans around 300,000 distinct CDR3 sequences, around 13% being singletons. Sequencing used blood. These receptors were collected from a woman aged 35 to 49 with Graves' ophthalmopathy.

This clonotype appeared many times. This rearrangement joins TRBV6-1 to TRBJ1-5; 8 bases match TRBD1. The length of the CDR3 is 17 residues. V lost 6 bases to trimming and J lost 1 base; unmatched junction nucleotides: 11. Germline CDR1 reads MNHNS; CDR2 reads SASEGT. CDR3 amino acids: CASRLSGGWESNQPQHF. In nucleotides, the CDR3 is TGTGCCAGCAGGTTATCAGGGGGCTGGGAAAGCAATCAGCCCCAGCATTTT.

This clonotype was counted many times. This sequence joins TRBV9 and TRBJ2-7, with 10 positions matching TRBD2. V was clipped by 3 bases and J by 4 bases; unmatched bases: 13. This CDR3 is built from 17 residues. Germline-derived CDR1 and CDR2 are SGDLS and YYNGEE. CDR3 bases: TGTGCCAGCAGCGAGACCGCTCTAGCGGGAGTGGGGTACGAGCAGTACTTC. Its protein is CASSETALAGVGYEQYF. The variable domain in full, completed from reference TRBV9 and TRBJ2-7, reads DSGVTQTPKHLITATGQRVTLRCSPRSGDLSVYWYQQSLDQGLQFLIQYYNGEERAKGNILERFSAQQFPDLHSELNLSSLELGDSALYFCASSETALAGVGYEQYFGPGTRLTVT.

The CDR3 sequence: CASSFGGGGMNTEAFF. The CDR3 nucleotides are TGTGCCAGCAGTTTTGGCGGAGGCGGTATGAACACTGAAGCTTTCTTT. V usage is TRBV27 and J usage is TRBJ1-1; D unresolved. Germline-derived CDR1 and CDR2 are MNHEY and SMNVEV (reference sequence). CDR3 size: 16 residues. Trimming pared 3 bases from V and 0 bases from J, leaving 14 bases between.

The chain carries TRBV10-2 and TRBJ1-1; unclear D gene. V was pared by 4 bases and J by 2 bases, with 8 bases between. This CDR3 spans 13 amino acids. The germline gives CDR1 WSHSY, CDR2 SAAADI. In nucleotides, the CDR3 is TGCGCCAGCAGTGCAATGGGTAACACTGAAGCTTTCTTT. This sequence encodes CASSAMGNTEAFF.

This sequence joins TRBV7-3 and TRBJ2-7; 7 nucleotides agree with TRBD1. The junction had 9 bases not matched to a gene; V was cut back by 7 bases and J by 0 bases. Germline CDR1 SGHTA, CDR2 FQGTGA. The CDR3 extends over 15 amino acids. The chain's CDR3 is CASTAKDRPSYEQYF. CDR3 in DNA: TGTGCCAGCACCGCCAAGGACAGGCCCTCCTACGAGCAGTACTTC. The complete variable domain, with remaining parts taken from reference TRBV7-3 and TRBJ2-7, reads GAGVSQTPSNKVTEKGKYVELRCDPISGHTALYWYRQSLGQGPEFLIYFQGTGAADDSGLPNDRFFAVRPEGSVSTLKIQRTERGDSAVYLCASTAKDRPSYEQYFGPGTRLTVT.

The gene calls are TRBV12-5 and TRBJ2-1; 11 bases map to TRBD1. V shed 2 bases and J 5 bases; nucleotides not matched to a gene: 11. The germline gives CDR1 LGHNT, CDR2 FRNRAP. The CDR3 totals 18 residues. The chain's CDR3 is CASGLYDQGQGGNNEQFF. The CDR3 coding sequence is TGTGCTAGTGGTTTGTACGACCAGGGACAGGGGGGGAACAATGAGCAGTTCTTC.

This chain joins TRBV11-3 and TRBJ1-5; D is possibly TRBD1 (6 bases). V dropped 1 base and J dropped 7 bases, with 14 bases sitting between them. The CDR3 contains 15 residues. Germline lookup yields CDR1 SGHNT and CDR2 YENEEA. DNA for the CDR3: TGTGCCAGCAGCTTAGGTGGGGGGGCAGGACAGCCCCAGCATTTT. Translated, it gives CASSLGGGAGQPQHF.

This clonotype showed up many times. The V gene is TRBV2, the J gene TRBJ2-7; 8 bases line up with TRBD2. V lost 0 bases to trimming and J lost 0 bases; unmatched junction nucleotides: 4. Germline V gives CDR1 SNHLY, CDR2 FYNNEI. There are 16 residues in the CDR3. This CDR3 reads CASSEAAAGGSYEQYF. The DNA for the CDR3 is TGTGCCAGCAGTGAAGCGGCGGCGGGAGGCTCCTACGAGCAGTACTTC.

The chain carries TRBV4-1 and TRBJ2-2, with TRBD2 identical over 8 bases. The V gene end was trimmed by 4 bases and the J gene end by 3 bases; junction bases not matched to a gene: 4. The CDR3 sequence is 15 residues long. From germline, CDR1 is MGHRA and CDR2 YSYEKL. The CDR3 reads CASSPLAGYTGELFF. As DNA, the CDR3 is TGCGCCAGCAGCCCTCTAGCGGGCTACACCGGGGAGCTGTTTTTT.

This clonotype was observed a handful of times. The V gene is TRBV4-1, the J gene TRBJ1-1; no clear D gene. CDR1 MGHRA and CDR2 YSYEKL come from the germline V gene. V was clipped by 2 bases and J by 7 bases, with 11 bases between them. CDR3 length: 13 residues. The CDR3 here is CASSQSYTGEAFF. DNA for the CDR3: TGCGCCAGCAGCCAATCGTACACGGGTGAAGCTTTCTTT.

This clonotype has a count of ten or more. The chain is built from TRBV6-5 and TRBJ1-2, with TRBD1 matching 9 bases. This CDR3 is 15 amino acids long. CDR1 MNHEY and CDR2 SVGAGI come from the germline V gene. J gave up 6 bases and V 4 bases, and 9 bases lay outside the gene matches. The CDR3, as DNA: TGTGCCAGCAGTTTACGCTGGACAGGGGCGGATGGCTACACCTTC. Its protein is CASSLRWTGADGYTF.

This clonotype was picked up many times. V is TRBV7-8 and J is TRBJ2-3, with 8 nucleotides matching TRBD1. The germline V gene encodes CDR1 SGHVS and CDR2 FQNEAQ. The CDR3 totals 14 residues. Trimming cost V 4 bases and J 4 bases; bases outside gene matches: 4. The CDR3 loop reads CASSSQGAADTQYF. As DNA, the CDR3 is TGTGCCAGCAGCTCGCAGGGGGCCGCAGATACGCAGTATTTT.

This clonotype was found many times. The genes are TRBV11-2 and TRBJ1-1; TRBD1 is a possible D gene (6 bases). The ends were cut back, 5 bases at V and 3 bases at J, with 13 bases in the middle. There are 14 residues in the CDR3. From germline, CDR1 is SGHAT and CDR2 FQNNGV. This CDR3 reads CASSQGRMDTEAFF. DNA of the CDR3: TGTGCCAGCAGCCAGGGGCGCATGGACACTGAAGCTTTCTTT.

The chain employs TRBV4-1 and TRBJ2-3; TRBD1 or TRBD2 may be the D gene (6 bases each). The CDR3 has 16 residues. The V gene lost 1 base and the J gene lost 5 bases, with 16 bases spanning the gap. Germline V gene sequence: CDR1 MGHRA, CDR2 YSYEKL. The DNA for the CDR3 is TGCGCCAGCAGCCAAGGACGGAGGGGGGCGGAAGATACGCAGTATTTT. This codes for CASSQGRRGAEDTQYF.

The sample holds many counts of this clonotype. V is TRBV29-1 and J is TRBJ2-5; 12 nucleotides line up with TRBD2. Trimming at V came to 5 bases and at J to 12 bases, leaving 13 bases not matched to a gene. Germline V gene data show CDR1 as SQVTM and CDR2 as ANQGSEA. CDR3 length: 14 amino acids. The CDR3 nucleotides read TGCAGCGTTACGGGACTAGCGGGTGTAGGGGAAAAGTACTTC. Encoded protein: CSVTGLAGVGEKYF.

As regards this clonotype: A much more abundant neighbour one base away suggests this may be a read error. The rearrangement links TRBV13 to TRBJ2-7, with 13 bases aligning to TRBD2. The CDR3 is 15 residues long. The V gene's germline CDR1 is PRHDT and CDR2 FYEKMQ (reference sequence). The CDR3 nucleotides are TGTGCCAACAGCCGGACTAGCGGGAGTCCCTACGAGCAGTACTTC. The encoded protein is CANSRTSGSPYEQYF.

Many counts were recorded for this clonotype. In DNA form, the CDR3 reads TGTGCCAGCAGTAGGGCTCAGGGGGCTTTCGGCTACACCTTC. Amino acids: CASSRAQGAFGYTF. The chain couples TRBV28 to TRBJ1-2, with TRBD1 matching over 8 bases. Trimming removed 5 bases from V and 8 bases from J; junction bases left unmatched: 10. The CDR3 loop spans 14 amino acids. In germline, CDR1 is MDHEN, CDR2 SYDVKM.

Ten or more counts support this clonotype. J is TRBJ2-7 and V is TRBV24-1, with D possibly matching TRBD2 (6 bases). Germline V gene lookup returns CDR1 KGHDR and CDR2 SFDVKD. There are 13 residues in the CDR3. V was cut by 7 bases and J by 3 bases, with 12 bases left in between. CDR3 residues: CATSRGLNYEQYF. The CDR3 DNA follows: TGTGCCACCAGCCGGGGACTGAACTACGAGCAGTACTTC.

The rearrangement links TRBV3-1 to TRBJ2-5, with D perhaps matching TRBD1 (6 bases). Germline V gene data show CDR1 as LGHDT and CDR2 as YNNKEL (reference sequence). Between the trimmed V and J ends, which lost 3 bases and 9 bases, there was a span of 17 bases. The CDR3 contains 14 residues. The CDR3 DNA follows: TGTGCCAGCAGCCAGCTGCAGGGGAGTAGGGCCCAGTACTTC. Encoded protein: CASSQLQGSRAQYF.

This clonotype was seen at least ten times. V usage is TRBV20-1 and J usage is TRBJ2-7; D perhaps matches TRBD2 (5 bases). Germline V gives CDR1 DFQATT, CDR2 SNEGSKA (reference sequence). V gave up 6 bases and J gave up 6 bases, with 15 bases separating them. The CDR3 sequence is 12 residues long. CDR3 region: CSATPEGFEQYF. As DNA, the CDR3 is TGCAGTGCCACCCCTGAGGGTTTCGAGCAGTACTTC.

This clonotype came up many times. This chain links TRBV6-5 with TRBJ1-2; D ambiguous. The CDR3 runs 17 residues. Trimming pared 0 bases from V and 2 bases from J, leaving 16 bases between. Germline-derived CDR1 and CDR2 are MNHEY and SVGAGI. This CDR3 is CASSYSRLRNSNYGYTF. In DNA form, the CDR3 reads TGTGCCAGCAGTTACTCGAGGTTGCGGAACTCAAACTATGGCTACACCTTC.

This clonotype was seen repeatedly, ten times or more. The V gene is TRBV12-3 or TRBV12-4, the J gene TRBJ2-1, with 9 bases identical to TRBD1. CDR3 length equals 17 residues. Losses at the gene ends were 5 bases for V and 5 bases for J; bases not matched to a gene: 13. The CDR3 nucleotides are TGTGCCAGCAGTCCGCGCCGGGGGACAGGGCTGAACAATGAGCAGTTCTTC. This codes for CASSPRRGTGLNNEQFF.

The chain uses TRBV6-1 and TRBJ1-2; possible D gene TRBD1, 6 bases. The CDR3 has 16 amino acids. Germline V CDR1 and CDR2: MNHNS, SASEGT. Trimming took 5 bases from V and 6 from J, leaving 22 bases between them. CDR3 bases: TGTGCCAGCAGTTCCCTCCCGCGGGGGCCCATTGATGGCTACACCTTC. Amino acid sequence: CASSSLPRGPIDGYTF.

This clonotype was counted at least ten times. The chain combines TRBV2 with TRBJ2-1; 11 bases are shared with TRBD1. Germline V gives CDR1 SNHLY, CDR2 FYNNEI. The CDR3 length is 16 residues. The V gene end was trimmed by 5 bases and the J gene end by 0 bases; junction bases not matched to a gene: 3. The DNA of the CDR3 is TGTGCCAGCAGTTCCGGGACAGGGGGCTCCTACAATGAGCAGTTCTTC. It translates to CASSSGTGGSYNEQFF.

This clonotype has a count of ten or more. The chain joins TRBV27 to TRBJ2-1; TRBD2 matches at 14 bases. Germline values: CDR1 MNHEY, CDR2 SMNVEV (reference sequence). The V gene end was trimmed by 3 bases and the J gene end by 8 bases; junction bases not matched to a gene: 9. CDR3 length: 17 residues. The DNA of the CDR3 is TGTGCCAGCAGTTTCAGCTGGGGACTAGCGGGAGCGGATGAGCAGTTCTTC. Protein sequence: CASSFSWGLAGADEQFF.

This clonotype was observed many times. The V call is TRBV11-2, the J call TRBJ2-5; 9 nucleotides align to TRBD2. The CDR3 has 15 amino acids. CDR1 is SGHAT, CDR2 FQNNGV, per germline. Germline trimming cut 5 bases from V and 1 base from J; bases unmatched to any gene: 5. The CDR3 nucleotides are TGTGCCAGCAGCACCGGACTAGCGCTCCAAGAGACCCAGTACTTC. Residues: CASSTGLALQETQYF.